Described below is a single TCR beta chain sequence and its context. This clonotype occurred many times. The antigen it binds to is not known. Base quality data are lacking; no much larger clone is found one base away. Sequencing was carried out with an Illumina HiSeq 2500. Quantitative 5'-RACE with molecular barcodes was used to prepare TCR beta libraries. In the source study's methods: To identify disease-linked TCR variants, a new computational method was used, one built on a probabilistic model of VDJ rearrangement. The public reads were reprocessed in TCRdb via fastp at Q25 and MiXCR, keeping in-frame beta chains. CDR3 protein sequences are deduplicated, and each keeps its most common genes and DNA. TCRdb's processing, not the authors' own work, is the source of the V and J calls. The table for this sample lists a few hundred thousand distinct CDR3 sequences; around 10% of them were counted only once. The top ten clonotypes cover around 6.5% of the sample.

This entry comes from a study of CD8 T cells in ankylosing spondylitis (dated by TCRdb to about 2017). Some background on the complete study: To find TCR variants linked to disease, the study profiled T cell receptor beta repertoires in ankylosing spondylitis patients and healthy donors. The full study cohort was made up of 25 to 30 ankylosing spondylitis patients and 108 healthy donors. Peripheral blood samples were taken, and synovial fluid was additionally collected from ankylosing spondylitis patients. What the study reported, not specific to this receptor: Some motif variants were previously reported in synovial fluid and blood of reactive arthritis patients, suggesting common disease-initiation mechanisms. The disease-linked clones had a CD8+ phenotype and were found at relatively low frequencies in peripheral blood. The disease-linked clones were reported as significantly enriched in matched synovial fluid samples from ankylosing spondylitis patients. Blood from ankylosing spondylitis patients appeared to be characterized by a TCR beta motif composed of about eight highly homologous amino acid variants.

Reading the germline V gene gives CDR1 MDHEN and CDR2 SYDVKM. Germline trimming: 3 bases from V, 2 bases from J; junction bases outside gene matches: 11. The CDR3 runs 17 amino acids, cysteine and phenylalanine included. Just CDR3 DNA is preserved here, 51 bases in frame from base 1. Sequencing used blood, either unsorted or a sorted T cell fraction (not recorded which). This sequence originates from a male donor with ankylosing spondylitis or in good health (not recorded which). The chain links TRBV28 with TRBJ2-7; TRBD2 agrees with 9 junctional bases. The bases are TGTGCCAGCAGTTTGCGCTCCCTAGCGGGGTCGGCCTACGAGCAGTACTTC. Its translation is CASSLRSLAGSAYEQYF. Extended through the reference TRBV28 and TRBJ2-7 proteins, this CDR3 yields the full variable domain: DVKVTQSSRYLVKRTGEKVFLECVQDMDHENMFWYRQDPGLGLRLIYFSYDVKMKEKGDIPEGYSVSREKKERFSLILESASTNQTSMYLCASSLRSLAGSAYEQYFGPGTRLTVT.